This T cell receptor (beta chain) was documented in a study of shared clonotypes between healthy human individuals. Overall study findings and caveats: Sample collection involved blood only; tissue repertoires are likely different.

As concerns this clone: Its antigen is unidentified.

The authors distributed each subset's genomic DNA evenly over several immunoSEQ plates. TCRdb's table, derived via immunoSEQ multiplex PCR, lists solely in-frame clones and lacks some. The sample contains millions of clones, over 85% of which appear only once. The naive CD8 subset, CD45RO-negative cells positively selected for CCR7, excluded terminally differentiated effector memory CD45RA+ cells. Trimming removed 5 bases from V and 8 bases from J, with 6 bases in between. The CDR3 is 11 residues long. Germline V gene data show CDR1 as MGHRA and CDR2 as YSYEKL. The chain joins TRBV4-1 to TRBJ1-4; D unresolved. The source of this sequence is a man between 18 and 29 years old in good health. The material sequenced was naive CD8+ T cells sorted from blood. CDR3: CASSVGEKLFF. CDR3 nucleotides: TGCGCCAGCAGCGTCGGGGAAAAACTGTTTTTT.